Below are 7 T cell receptor beta chains sequenced from a single sample in a study of blood T cell repertoires in COVID-19. The table came from immunoSEQ multiplex PCR; TCRdb's copy has only in-frame clones and leaves some out. The sample yields about 240,000 clones, 86% seen once. Input material: peripheral blood. The receptors originated from a man between 60 and 75 years old with acute or convalescent COVID-19.

This clone has only one observation. The chain couples TRBV6-6 to TRBJ2-7; no definite D call. This CDR3 is built from 11 residues. Trimming removed 8 bases at V and 2 bases at J, with 7 bases between. Germline assignment: CDR1 MNHNY and CDR2 SVGAGI (reference sequence). Here the CDR3 reads CASDGAYEQYF. CDR3 sequence (DNA): TGTGCCAGCGACGGAGCCTACGAGCAGTACTTC.

This rearrangement joins TRBV18 to TRBJ1-4, with a possible D match to TRBD1 (6 bases). Trimming took off 0 bases at V and 8 bases at J, with 7 bases between the two ends. The CDR3 consists of 13 residues. CDR1 KGHSH and CDR2 LQKENI come from the germline V gene. The DNA for the CDR3 is TGTGCCAGCTCACCACCGGACAGAGAAAAACTGTTTTTT. Translated, it gives CASSPPDREKLFF. The full variable domain, its missing parts supplied by reference TRBV18 and TRBJ1-4, is NAGVMQNPRHLVRRRGQEARLRCSPMKGHSHVYWYRQLPEEGLKFMVYLQKENIIDESGMPKERFSAEFPKEGPSILRIQQVVRGDSAAYFCASSPPDREKLFFGSGTQLSVL.

The chain employs TRBV30 and TRBJ2-1; TRBD2 is a possible D gene (5 bases). V shed 1 base and J shed 11 bases, with 18 bases lying between them. There are 14 residues in the CDR3. Germline V gene sequence: CDR1 GTSNPN, CDR2 SVGIG (reference sequence). CDR3 sequence (DNA): TGTGCCTGGAGTGACTATAACTGGCGGGCCCAGCAGTTCTTC. This encodes CAWSDYNWRAQQFF.

J is TRBJ2-1 and V is TRBV7-3; no definite D call. The CDR3 length is 15 residues. Germline V lookup: CDR1 SGHTA, CDR2 FQGTGA. Trimming cost V 5 bases and J 6 bases, with 17 bases left between them. CDR3 sequence (DNA): TGTGCCAGCAGCCCCCAAGGCCTCAGGTCCAATGAGCAGTTCTTC. It is translated as CASSPQGLRSNEQFF.

A few counts support this clone. The rearrangement joins TRBV2 to TRBJ2-2, with TRBD1 matching 7 bases. The CDR3 contains 13 residues. V trimming: 7 bases; J trimming: 1 base; junction bases outside the gene matches: 0. Per the germline V gene, CDR1 is SNHLY and CDR2 is FYNNEI. CDR3 nucleotide sequence: TGTGCCAGCAACAGGGGGAACACCGGGGAGCTGTTTTTT. This sequence encodes CASNRGNTGELFF.

The chain employs TRBV7-2 and TRBJ2-6; D possibly corresponds to TRBD1 (6 bases). The CDR3 has 16 amino acids. V shed 5 bases and J shed 4 bases, with 15 bases lying between them. Germline CDR1 and CDR2: SGHTA and FQGNSA. As DNA, the CDR3 is TGTGCCAGCAGCGTAAGACAGGCCTCCGGGGCCAACGTCCTGACTTTC. It yields the protein CASSVRQASGANVLTF.

V usage is TRBV18 and J usage is TRBJ2-1; perhaps TRBD2 as D (6 bases). The CDR3 has 15 amino acids. The germline V gene has CDR1 KGHSH and CDR2 LQKENI. V was shortened by 2 bases and J by 4 bases, with 12 bases between the two germline ends. The CDR3 region has the DNA TGTGCCAGCTCACCAGTAGCTAGCGCTTACAATGAGCAGTTCTTC. This codes for CASSPVASAYNEQFF.